These 13 T cell receptor beta chains share one sample of origin, sequenced in a study of monozygotic twins with inflammatory bowel disease. TCRdb re-called the 5' RACE reads, yielding one record per CDR3 amino acid sequence without DNA. Here the sample table reports 150,000 or so distinct CDR3 sequences. The sample was blood. Source of these receptors: a human donor with ulcerative colitis or Crohn's disease, or a healthy co-twin of an affected twin (not recorded which).

V is TRBV29-1 and J is TRBJ1-1; TCRdb picks TRBD1, but there is no DNA to check that call. Germline V lookup: CDR1 SQVTM, CDR2 ANQGSEA. The CDR3 spans 17 residues. CDR3 residues: CSVEDRDRRFLNTEAFF.

This rearrangement joins TRBV12-3 or TRBV12-4 to TRBJ2-1; TCRdb outputs TRBD1, but without DNA this stays unchecked. This CDR3 has 12 residues. This CDR3 reads CASNSRPGEQFF.

V is TRBV10-3 and J is TRBJ1-3; TCRdb calls TRBD1, which cannot be checked without DNA. The germline CDR1 and CDR2 sequences are ENHRY and SYGVKD. The CDR3 runs 13 residues. The CDR3 sequence is CALQGNSGNTIYF.

The chain recombines TRBV24-1 with TRBJ2-2; TCRdb returns TRBD2, unconfirmable since there is no DNA. Germline CDR1 and CDR2: KGHDR and SFDVKD. This CDR3 is 16 amino acids long. The CDR3 spells CATRATGRRMDGELFF.

The CDR3 sequence: CASSSGQGGYYGYTF. This chain joins TRBV7-3 and TRBJ1-2; the TCRdb D gene call, TRBD1, has no DNA to confirm it. Germline V lookup: CDR1 SGHTA, CDR2 FQGTGA. CDR3 length equals 15 residues.

The chain couples TRBV28 to TRBJ2-3. The CDR3 consists of 15 residues. CDR1 is MDHEN, CDR2 SYDVKM, per germline. The chain's CDR3 is CASSPSPDSTDTQYF. Looking up the rest from reference TRBV28 and TRBJ2-3 gives the full variable domain: DVKVTQSSRYLVKRTGEKVFLECVQDMDHENMFWYRQDPGLGLRLIYFSYDVKMKEKGDIPEGYSVSREKKERFSLILESASTNQTSMYLCASSPSPDSTDTQYFGPGTRLTVL.

The rearrangement uses TRBV2 and TRBJ1-6; TCRdb gives TRBD1 as the D gene, but with no DNA this cannot be confirmed. Germline lookup yields CDR1 SNHLY and CDR2 FYNNEI. CDR3 length: 13 amino acids. CDR3 amino acids: CAGNRGWGSPLHF.

J is TRBJ1-2 and V is TRBV7-2; TCRdb returns TRBD1, unconfirmable since there is no DNA. The CDR3 totals 14 residues. CDR1 is SGHTA, CDR2 FQGNSA, per germline. The CDR3 protein is CASSLLARVDGYTF.

The chain links TRBV5-5 to TRBJ1-2; no DNA is available, so the TRBD1 call from TCRdb remains unchecked. Looked up from germline, CDR1 is SGHKS and CDR2 is YYEKEE (reference sequence). The CDR3 runs 11 residues. The CDR3 protein is CASTAVYGYTF.

The V and J genes are TRBV5-1 and TRBJ2-6; as DNA is missing, the TRBD1 call by TCRdb cannot be tested. Germline V gene lookup returns CDR1 SGHRS and CDR2 YFSETQ. The CDR3 has 19 residues. CDR3 in amino acids: CASSLGQLGGGSGANVLTF.

The genes are TRBV12-3 or TRBV12-4 and TRBJ2-5. The CDR3 runs to 13 residues. This CDR3 is CASSNNLQETQYF.

V is TRBV5-1 and J is TRBJ1-2; there is no DNA to check the TCRdb D call of TRBD1. The CDR3 has 14 residues. The germline V gene encodes CDR1 SGHRS and CDR2 YFSETQ. This chain's CDR3 is CASSTSRGGYGYTF.

V is TRBV5-1 and J is TRBJ2-2; the TCRdb D gene call, TRBD1, has no DNA to confirm it. CDR3 length: 17 residues. CDR1 and CDR2 from the germline V gene are SGHRS and YFSETQ. The chain's CDR3 is CASSLGPAPPNTGELFF.